This is a list of T cell receptor beta chains from one sample in a study of control samples from healthy donors and cancer patients. Generated by immunoSEQ multiplex PCR, the TCRdb table keeps only in-frame clones and is missing some. The table has about 83,000 clones, around 91% seen once. Input material: blood. These receptors all stem from a man aged 50 to 60 in good health. Each CDR3 is given with its conserved first and last residue. The D gene is left open where the match is weak. Not all rows give a size; the values are once, few, many and, for expanded clones, a class.

j_call: TRBJ1-2; d_call: -; clone_size: -; v_call: TRBV4-2; cdr3_aa: CASSQDTGNYGYTF; cdr3_nt: TGTGCCAGCAGCCAAGACACGGGGAACTATGGCTACACCTTC
j_call: TRBJ1-1; d_call: -; clone_size: -; v_call: TRBV9; cdr3_aa: CASSVGIENTEAFF; cdr3_nt: TGTGCCAGCAGCGTAGGAATCGAGAACACTGAAGCTTTCTTT
j_call: TRBJ2-1; d_call: -; clone_size: -; v_call: TRBV10-1; cdr3_aa: CASSESQVGRNEQFF; cdr3_nt: TGCGCCAGCAGTGAGTCGCAAGTAGGGAGGAATGAGCAGTTCTTC
j_call: TRBJ2-7; d_call: -; clone_size: -; v_call: TRBV5-6; cdr3_aa: CASSFWIGASGEQYF; cdr3_nt: TGTGCCAGCAGCTTTTGGATCGGAGCTTCAGGCGAGCAGTACTTC
j_call: TRBJ1-2; d_call: -; clone_size: -; v_call: TRBV27; cdr3_aa: CASSLKGRNYGYTF; cdr3_nt: TGTGCCAGCAGTTTAAAGGGCAGAAACTATGGCTACACCTTC
j_call: TRBJ2-5; d_call: -; clone_size: -; v_call: TRBV5-1; cdr3_aa: CASGEQETQYF; cdr3_nt: TGCGCCAGCGGAGAACAAGAGACCCAGTACTTC
j_call: TRBJ1-5; d_call: -; clone_size: -; v_call: TRBV19; cdr3_aa: CASTFSFEGVQPQHF; cdr3_nt: TGTGCCAGCACGTTCTCTTTTGAGGGAGTTCAGCCCCAGCATTTT
j_call: TRBJ2-2; d_call: TRBD2; clone_size: once; v_call: TRBV7-2; cdr3_aa: CASSPASGNTGELFF; cdr3_nt: TGTGCCAGCAGCCCGGCTAGCGGCAACACCGGGGAGCTGTTTTTT
j_call: TRBJ1-1; d_call: -; clone_size: -; v_call: TRBV19; cdr3_aa: CASSSGTVLSSEAFF; cdr3_nt: TGTGCCAGTAGTTCCGGGACCGTGTTAAGTAGTGAAGCTTTCTTT
j_call: TRBJ2-2; d_call: -; clone_size: -; v_call: TRBV10-1; cdr3_aa: CASSEEGYTGELFF; cdr3_nt: TGCGCCAGCAGTGAGGAGGGATACACCGGGGAGCTGTTTTTT
j_call: TRBJ2-3; d_call: TRBD2; clone_size: -; v_call: TRBV9; cdr3_aa: CASSALTSGGGTDTQYF; cdr3_nt: TGTGCCAGCAGCGCCCTAACTAGCGGGGGGGGCACAGATACGCAGTATTTT
j_call: TRBJ1-6; d_call: TRBD1; clone_size: -; v_call: TRBV27; cdr3_aa: CASSSSQGRNSPLHF; cdr3_nt: TGTGCCAGCAGTTCCTCACAGGGGAGGAATTCACCCCTCCACTTT
j_call: TRBJ1-5; d_call: -; clone_size: -; v_call: TRBV11-2; cdr3_aa: CASSLRQGGNQPQHF; cdr3_nt: TGTGCCAGCAGCTTACGGCAGGGAGGCAATCAGCCCCAGCATTTT
j_call: TRBJ1-1; d_call: TRBD1; clone_size: -; v_call: TRBV5-6; cdr3_aa: CASSLLGATGRLNTEAFF; cdr3_nt: TGTGCCAGCAGCCTGCTAGGGGCGACAGGGAGACTGAACACTGAAGCTTTCTTT
j_call: TRBJ2-7; d_call: -; clone_size: -; v_call: TRBV5-1; cdr3_aa: CASSLKTTGEQYF; cdr3_nt: TGCGCCAGCAGCTTGAAAACAACCGGCGAGCAGTACTTC
j_call: TRBJ2-3; d_call: TRBD2; clone_size: -; v_call: TRBV2; cdr3_aa: CASRWVTSGGDTQYF; cdr3_nt: TGTGCCAGCAGATGGGTGACTAGCGGGGGCGATACGCAGTATTTT
j_call: TRBJ1-4; d_call: -; clone_size: -; v_call: TRBV7-6; cdr3_aa: CASSLGGGNEKLFF; cdr3_nt: TGTGCCAGCAGCTTAGGCGGGGGTAATGAAAAACTGTTTTTT
j_call: TRBJ1-6; d_call: -; clone_size: -; v_call: TRBV6-5; cdr3_aa: CAARGASPLHF; cdr3_nt: TGTGCCGCCCGAGGTGCTTCACCCCTCCACTTT
j_call: TRBJ1-2; d_call: -; clone_size: -; v_call: TRBV6-5; cdr3_aa: CASSYPPRRPNYGYTF; cdr3_nt: TGTGCCAGCAGTTACCCCCCCCGGCGACCTAACTATGGCTACACCTTC
j_call: TRBJ1-2; d_call: TRBD1; clone_size: -; v_call: TRBV20-1; cdr3_aa: CAGGQGNGYTF; cdr3_nt: TGCGCCGGGGGACAGGGGAATGGCTACACCTTC
j_call: TRBJ1-5; d_call: TRBD1; clone_size: -; v_call: TRBV6-1; cdr3_aa: CASSGTGGSGRNQPQHF; cdr3_nt: TGTGCCAGCAGTGGGACAGGGGGCTCGGGACGCAATCAGCCCCAGCATTTT
j_call: TRBJ1-2; d_call: -; clone_size: -; v_call: TRBV3-1/TRBV3-2; cdr3_aa: CASSLSKGRGYTF; cdr3_nt: TGTGCCAGCAGCCTCTCGAAGGGGAGGGGCTACACCTTC
j_call: TRBJ2-1; d_call: -; clone_size: -; v_call: TRBV13; cdr3_aa: CASSHTGSYNEQFF; cdr3_nt: TGTGCCAGCAGCCATACCGGGAGCTACAATGAGCAGTTCTTC
j_call: TRBJ2-7; d_call: -; clone_size: -; v_call: TRBV4-3; cdr3_aa: CASSQDGHSYEQYF; cdr3_nt: TGCGCCAGCAGCCAAGATGGACACTCCTACGAGCAGTACTTC
j_call: TRBJ1-1; d_call: -; clone_size: -; v_call: TRBV30; cdr3_aa: CAWTVPGARTEAFF; cdr3_nt: TGTGCCTGGACCGTGCCGGGGGCGCGAACTGAAGCTTTCTTT
j_call: TRBJ1-3; d_call: -; clone_size: -; v_call: TRBV4-1; cdr3_aa: CASSQGQRNTIYF; cdr3_nt: TGCGCCAGCAGCCAAGGACAGAGAAACACCATATATTTT
j_call: TRBJ2-7; d_call: TRBD1; clone_size: -; v_call: TRBV11-2; cdr3_aa: CASSLGQGADYEQYF; cdr3_nt: TGTGCCAGCAGCTTAGGCCAGGGGGCTGACTACGAGCAGTACTTC
j_call: TRBJ2-1; d_call: TRBD2; clone_size: once; v_call: TRBV5-1; cdr3_aa: CASSSGAGVRDEQFF; cdr3_nt: TGCGCCAGCAGCTCTGGAGCGGGGGTCAGGGATGAGCAGTTCTTC
j_call: TRBJ2-7; d_call: TRBD2; clone_size: -; v_call: TRBV6-1; cdr3_aa: CASSEISGSSYEQYF; cdr3_nt: TGTGCCAGCAGTGAAATCAGCGGGAGCTCCTACGAGCAGTACTTC
j_call: TRBJ1-5; d_call: -; clone_size: -; v_call: TRBV12-5; cdr3_aa: CASVLRDRDQPQHF; cdr3_nt: TGTGCTAGTGTCCTCCGGGACCGCGATCAGCCCCAGCATTTT
j_call: TRBJ1-2; d_call: -; clone_size: -; v_call: TRBV29-1; cdr3_aa: CSVVLGTGYTF; cdr3_nt: TGCAGCGTTGTACTGGGTACGGGCTACACCTTC